This TCR beta chain derives from a study of shared clonotypes between healthy human individuals. Study as a whole: Each donor had three CD4 naive, three CD4 memory, two CD8 naive and one CD8 memory plate.

Germline V gene sequence: CDR1 SNHLY, CDR2 FYNNEI. This CDR3 region has 13 residues. The V and J ends lost 10 bases and 1 base respectively, with 8 bases between them. The study enrolled healthy HIV-negative adults without recent acute infections or vaccinations as donors. Genomic DNA of each subset was evenly split across several immunoSEQ plates. Assay used: immunoSEQ multiplex PCR; TCRdb lists only in-frame clones, some missing. The sample lists approximately 2.4 million clones; about 94% were seen once. Study results and limitations: Generation probability values for non-shared clonotypes were lower than those for clonotypes shared by all four donors.

Concerning this clone: Its antigen is unidentified.

The material sequenced was naive CD4+ T cells sorted from blood. Indicated subset: CD45RA+ positively selected. The clonotype originates from a man younger than 35 in good health. This chain links TRBV2 with TRBJ2-6, with D hard to call. CDR3 nucleotides: TGTGCCACCAATCCGTCTGGGGCCAACGTCCTGACTTTC. Amino acid sequence: CATNPSGANVLTF. Together with reference TRBV2 and TRBJ2-6, the CDR3 gives the full variable domain: EPEVTQTPSHQVTQMGQEVILRCVPISNHLYFYWYRQILGQKVEFLVSFYNNEISEKSEIFDDQFSVERPDGSNFTLKIRSTKLEDSAMYFCATNPSGANVLTFGAGSRLTVL.